The clone carrying this TCR beta chain was seen ten or more times. This sample is drawn from a study of CD8 T cells in ankylosing spondylitis. TCRdb independently ran MiXCR on the 5' RACE reads; one entry per CDR3 protein. The sample records approximately 25,000 distinct CDR3 sequences, about a sixth being singletons. V lost 3 bases to trimming and J lost 6 bases, with 12 bases between them. This CDR3 contains 13 residues. Germline CDR1 is SGHRS and CDR2 is YFSETQ. Specimen: blood. V and J are TRBV5-1 and TRBJ1-1; a weak D match, TRBD1 (5 bases). The clonotype was recovered from a male donor with ankylosing spondylitis or in good health (not recorded which). CDR3 in amino acids: CASSYIGVSEAFF. The CDR3 DNA is TGCGCCAGCAGCTATATAGGGGTTTCTGAAGCTTTCTTT.